This is a list of T cell receptor beta chains from one sample in a study of immune heterogeneity within non-small cell lung tumors. MiXCR, run by TCRdb on the multiplex PCR reads, gives a single entry per CDR3 protein. This sample has 30,000 to 40,000 distinct CDR3 sequences; 28% occur once, and the top ten carry around 4.1%. The sample taken for sequencing was lung tumor tissue. The source is a man in his forties with non-small cell lung cancer. Both conserved end residues are part of each CDR3. The D gene is left open where the match is weak. The size entry is marked missing in some rows and otherwise reads once, few, many or a size class.

J gene: TRBJ2-7; D gene: TRBD2; V gene: TRBV7-9; clone size: -; CDR3 DNA: TGTGCCGGCAGCTTAGCGGTCGGGGGGACCTACGAGCAGTACTTC; CDR3 protein: CAGSLAVGGTYEQYF
J gene: TRBJ2-7; D gene: -; V gene: TRBV7-9; clone size: few; CDR3 DNA: TGTGCCAGCAGCTTAGCGGTTGGGGGGACCTACGAGCAGTACTTC; CDR3 protein: CASSLAVGGTYEQYF
J gene: TRBJ1-1; D gene: TRBD1; V gene: TRBV9; clone size: -; CDR3 DNA: TGTGCCAGCAGCCCAGGGGGCAGTACTGAAGCTTTCTTT; CDR3 protein: CASSPGGSTEAFF
J gene: TRBJ1-1; D gene: -; V gene: TRBV6-1; clone size: -; CDR3 DNA: TGTGACAGCTTGTTCCGGTGGAACACTGAAGCTTTCTTT; CDR3 protein: CDSLFRWNTEAFF
J gene: TRBJ2-3; D gene: -; V gene: TRBV28; clone size: -; CDR3 DNA: TGTGCCAGCAGTCCCCTACAGATATCAGATACGCAGTATTTT; CDR3 protein: CASSPLQISDTQYF
J gene: TRBJ2-5; D gene: TRBD2; V gene: TRBV20-1; clone size: -; CDR3 DNA: TGCAGTGATAGGGCGGGGGGGACCCAGTACTTC; CDR3 protein: CSDRAGGTQYF
J gene: TRBJ2-2; D gene: -; V gene: TRBV20-1; clone size: few; CDR3 DNA: TGCAGTGCTAGAGGCCGGGTCGCGAACACCGGGGAGCTGTTTTTT; CDR3 protein: CSARGRVANTGELFF
J gene: TRBJ2-1; D gene: TRBD1; V gene: TRBV9; clone size: -; CDR3 DNA: TGTGCCAGCAGCGAGGGACAGGGAGTTGCCTACAATGAGCAGTTCTTC; CDR3 protein: CASSEGQGVAYNEQFF
J gene: TRBJ1-1; D gene: TRBD1; V gene: TRBV29-1; clone size: many; CDR3 DNA: TGCAGCGCCCAGGACAGGCCTTTGAACACTGAAGCTTTCTTT; CDR3 protein: CSAQDRPLNTEAFF
J gene: TRBJ2-7; D gene: TRBD1; V gene: TRBV20-1; clone size: few; CDR3 DNA: TGCAGTGCTAGAGTCACTAAGATCGGGACAGGGGGTACCCTCCACACCTACGAGCAGTACTTC; CDR3 protein: CSARVTKIGTGGTLHTYEQYF
J gene: TRBJ2-5; D gene: TRBD1; V gene: TRBV6-2/TRBV6-3; clone size: -; CDR3 DNA: TGTGCCAGCAGTTACACGGTCGGACAGGGGAGAGAGACCCTGTACTTC; CDR3 protein: CASSYTVGQGRETLYF
J gene: TRBJ2-2; D gene: -; V gene: TRBV18; clone size: few; CDR3 DNA: TGTGCCAGCTCACCTGAGAGCGTCGCCGGGGAGCTGTTTTTT; CDR3 protein: CASSPESVAGELFF
J gene: TRBJ2-7; D gene: -; V gene: TRBV5-6; clone size: medium-sized; CDR3 DNA: TGTGCCAGCAGCTTATGGCAGCTTCGGGAGCAGTACTTC; CDR3 protein: CASSLWQLREQYF
J gene: TRBJ2-2; D gene: TRBD1; V gene: TRBV3-1; clone size: few; CDR3 DNA: TGTGCCAGCAGCCAGGACAGGGGGGCCACCGGGGAGCTGTTTTTT; CDR3 protein: CASSQDRGATGELFF
J gene: TRBJ1-3; D gene: -; V gene: TRBV12-5; clone size: many; CDR3 DNA: TGTGCTAGTGGGCCAGGTCCCTTTTTGGAAGGGAGAATGTCTGGAAACACCATATATTTT; CDR3 protein: CASGPGPFLEGRMSGNTIYF
J gene: TRBJ2-2; D gene: TRBD1; V gene: TRBV5-4; clone size: -; CDR3 DNA: TGTGCCAGCAGTATTGACAGGGCCACCGGGGAGCTGTTTTTT; CDR3 protein: CASSIDRATGELFF
J gene: TRBJ1-2; D gene: TRBD1; V gene: TRBV12-3/TRBV12-4; clone size: many; CDR3 DNA: TGTGCCAGCAGTTCCCGGGACAGGGGCCCCTCTAACTATGGCTACACCTTC; CDR3 protein: CASSSRDRGPSNYGYTF